This T cell receptor (beta chain) was retrieved from a study of siplizumab effects on memory and regulatory T cells. General observations from the study: Proof of suppressive function in proliferating Tregs from siplizumab cultures was not established. Naive T cells seemed more diverse than memory cells and seemed major alloresponse contributors. Most alloreactive clones went unmapped to unstimulated subsets; only a minor fraction mapped.

Sequencing was performed with immunoSEQ multiplex PCR; in TCRdb, only in-frame clones are kept and a portion is missing. The sample has tens of thousands of clones, roughly 89% seen once; the top ten hold around 1.4%. About this clone itself: Its antigen is still unknown.

Sequenced: Tregs sorted from blood. The sequence was obtained from a human donor in good health.

The CDR3 loop is CASSSSLYVTRKTGIGGYTF. In DNA form, the CDR3 reads TGTGCCAGCAGCTCCTCGCTTTATGTGACCCGAAAGACAGGTATCGGCGGCTACACCTTC. The chain has TRBV9 and TRBJ1-2; possible D gene TRBD1, 6 bases. Trimming left V 4 bases short and J 8 bases short, with 36 bases between. Germline loops: CDR1 SGDLS, CDR2 YYNGEE. This CDR3 has 20 amino acids.